What follows are 19 T cell receptor beta chains derived from one specimen sequenced in a study of early stage breast cancer tumors. Some clones are missing from TCRdb's copy, which holds only in-frame ones; the method was immunoSEQ multiplex PCR. The sample carries tens of thousands of clones, roughly 81% recorded once. Material: breast tumor tissue. The receptors come from a person aged 30-39 years with breast cancer.

The chain employs TRBV28 and TRBJ1-3, with D unclear. Between the trimmed V and J ends, which lost 5 bases and 0 bases, there was a span of 5 bases. Germline lookup yields CDR1 MDHEN and CDR2 SYDVKM. The CDR3 runs to 13 residues. The CDR3 bases are TGTGCCAGCAGTCGCAACTCTGGAAACACCATATATTTT. Its translation is CASSRNSGNTIYF.

The J gene is TRBJ1-4, the V gene TRBV10-3; TRBD1 agrees at 9 bases. The CDR3 is made up of 17 amino acids. From germline, CDR1 is ENHRY and CDR2 SYGVKD. V lost 3 bases and J lost 0; bases outside the gene matches: 5. In DNA form, the CDR3 reads TGTGCCATCAGTGAAACAGGGGGCATGGCAACTAATGAAAAACTGTTTTTT. Its translation: CAISETGGMATNEKLFF.

V gene TRBV19 combines with J gene TRBJ2-5; D perhaps matches TRBD1 (5 bases). The germline gives CDR1 LNHDA, CDR2 SQIVND (reference sequence). The CDR3 spans 13 residues. V gave up 6 bases and J gave up 0 bases, with 8 bases separating them. CDR3 in amino acids: CASRGAYQETQYF. Written as DNA, the CDR3 is TGTGCCAGTAGAGGGGCGTACCAAGAGACCCAGTACTTC.

In its sample, this clone was seen a few times. The chain couples TRBV5-1 to TRBJ2-7, with TRBD2 matching 8 bases. Germline V lookup: CDR1 SGHRS, CDR2 YFSETQ. J was trimmed by 1 base and V by 4 bases; bases with no gene match: 7. The CDR3 sequence is 15 residues long. The CDR3 is CASSKGREESYEQYF. CDR3 coding DNA: TGCGCCAGCAGCAAGGGGCGGGAGGAGTCCTACGAGCAGTACTTC.

The V gene is TRBV7-9, the J gene TRBJ2-3; D ambiguous. This CDR3 is built from 15 residues. Germline loops: CDR1 SEHNR, CDR2 FQNEAQ (reference sequence). The V gene lost 1 base and the J gene lost 0 bases, with 8 bases spanning the gap. The DNA for the CDR3 is TGTGCCAGCAGCTTAGTATTCACTAGCACAGATACGCAGTATTTT. It is translated as CASSLVFTSTDTQYF.

Here the CDR3 reads CASSDRDTPYEQYF. In DNA form, the CDR3 reads TGCGCCAGCAGTGACCGGGACACCCCCTACGAGCAGTACTTC. The V and J genes are TRBV10-1 and TRBJ2-7; TRBD1 might be the D (6 bases). Germline V lookup: CDR1 WNHNN, CDR2 SYGVQD (reference sequence). The CDR3 runs to 14 residues. Trimming pared 3 bases from V and 2 bases from J, leaving 11 bases between.

The chain has TRBV7-8 and TRBJ2-4; D gene uncertain. This CDR3 contains 15 residues. The V gene's germline CDR1 is SGHVS and CDR2 FQNEAQ. V lost 5 bases and J lost 0, with 11 bases in between. The CDR3 sequence: CASSQGSLAKNIQYF. The DNA of the CDR3 is TGTGCCAGCAGCCAAGGTTCCCTAGCCAAAAACATTCAGTACTTC.

In this sample, this clone turned up a few times. This chain links TRBV19 with TRBJ2-3; D ambiguous. Germline loops: CDR1 LNHDA, CDR2 SQIVND (reference sequence). Trimming removed 3 bases at V and 3 bases at J, with 10 bases between. The CDR3 is 14 amino acids. The CDR3 loop reads CASSIGPSTDTQYF. In DNA, the CDR3 is TGTGCCAGTAGTATTGGTCCGTCAACAGATACGCAGTATTTT.

This chain joins TRBV5-4 and TRBJ1-2; D remains unclear. The CDR3 totals 13 residues. Germline loops: CDR1 SGHNT, CDR2 YYREEE (reference sequence). V shed 1 base and J shed 3 bases, with 7 bases lying between them. The CDR3 is CASSLQGHYGYTF. DNA for the CDR3: TGTGCCAGCAGCTTGCAAGGGCACTATGGCTACACCTTC.

This clone was detected once. This sequence joins TRBV10-3 and TRBJ2-1; 13 nucleotides line up with TRBD2. Trimming at V came to 4 bases and at J to 4 bases, leaving 7 bases not matched to a gene. Germline V gives CDR1 ENHRY, CDR2 SYGVKD. The length of the CDR3 is 17 residues. For the CDR3, the DNA is TGTGCCATCAGTGCCCTTGAACTAGCGGGAGGGTACAATGAGCAGTTCTTC. This sequence encodes CAISALELAGGYNEQFF.

The chain uses TRBV5-1 and TRBJ2-2; TRBD1 aligns across 9 bases. CDR3 length equals 21 residues. CDR1 and CDR2 (germline): SGHRS, YFSETQ. J lost 4 bases, V lost 0 bases, and 19 bases had no gene match. CDR3 in DNA: TGCGCCAGCAGCTTGGTTCCTTTTCCCGGACCGACAGGGGGTAGCACCGGGGAGCTGTTTTTT. This gives the protein CASSLVPFPGPTGGSTGELFF.

CDR3 sequence (DNA): TGCGCCAGCAGCTTGGGAGGGGAGGTATCCGTGCAGTACTTC. Amino acids: CASSLGGEVSVQYF. The V call is TRBV5-1, the J call TRBJ2-7; D possibly corresponds to TRBD2 (6 bases). In germline, CDR1 is SGHRS, CDR2 YFSETQ. The CDR3 runs to 14 residues. V lost 0 bases and J 9 bases, leaving 16 bases between the germline ends.

The V and J genes are TRBV12-5 and TRBJ2-3, with D unresolved. CDR3 length: 8 residues. Trimming took off 5 bases at V and 11 bases at J, with 2 bases between the two ends. CDR1 and CDR2 from the germline V gene are LGHNT and FRNRAP. This CDR3 is CASGGQYF. The CDR3 region has the DNA TGTGCTAGTGGTGGGCAGTATTTT. The whole variable domain, remainder taken from reference TRBV12-5 and TRBJ2-3, is DARVTQTPRHKVTEMGQEVTMRCQPILGHNTVFWYRQTMMQGLELLAYFRNRAPLDDSGMPKDRFSAEMPDATLATLKIQPSEPRDSAVYFCASGGQYFGPGTRLTVL.

The chain couples TRBV10-2 to TRBJ1-5; D is perhaps TRBD1 (5 bases). Germline V gene data show CDR1 as WSHSY and CDR2 as SAAADI. This CDR3 is built from 15 residues. V was pared by 6 bases and J by 5 bases, with 17 bases between. CDR3 protein: CASSLLGGRDQPQHF. The CDR3 DNA reads as TGCGCCAGCAGCTTACTCGGGGGACGCGATCAGCCCCAGCATTTT.

The count of this clone is one. The V call is TRBV29-1, the J call TRBJ1-1; no clear D gene. Germline CDR1 reads SQVTM; CDR2 reads ANQGSEA. V was pared by 0 bases and J by 11 bases, with 16 bases between. The CDR3 consists of 13 residues. CDR3 protein: CSVEDAAGEKAFF. Here the CDR3 DNA reads TGCAGCGTTGAAGATGCAGCCGGGGAAAAGGCTTTCTTT.

The chain carries TRBV11-2 and TRBJ2-1; 10 positions agree with TRBD2. Trimming at V came to 4 bases and at J to 8 bases, leaving 5 bases not matched to a gene. The CDR3 length is 14 residues. Germline values: CDR1 SGHAT, CDR2 FQNNGV. The DNA of the CDR3 is TGTGCCAGCAGCTCTAGCGGGAGTGGGGATGAGCAGTTCTTC. Amino acids: CASSSSGSGDEQFF.

The count of this clone is one. This chain connects TRBV5-1 to TRBJ2-2; 8 bases align to TRBD1. The CDR3 totals 16 residues. Germline V gene lookup returns CDR1 SGHRS and CDR2 YFSETQ. The V and J ends lost 4 bases and 5 bases, in that order; junction bases with no gene match: 10. The CDR3 DNA sequence: TGCGCCAGCAGCCCTGAGTTGGACAGGGTGACCGGGGAGCTGTTTTTT. This translates into CASSPELDRVTGELFF.

The chain employs TRBV4-1 and TRBJ1-5, with 9 bases aligning to TRBD1. The CDR3 is 15 residues long. Germline-derived CDR1 and CDR2 are MGHRA and YSYEKL. The J segment lost 6 bases and the V segment lost 1 base, leaving 4 bases of the junction unmatched. CDR3 region: CASSQADRGSQPQHF. CDR3 in DNA: TGCGCCAGCAGCCAAGCGGACAGGGGAAGTCAGCCCCAGCATTTT.

This clone is a singleton in its sample. This rearrangement joins TRBV25-1 to TRBJ2-3, with a possible D match to TRBD1 (6 bases). The CDR3 extends over 13 amino acids. V lost 7 bases to trimming and J lost 2 bases, with 10 bases between them. Germline V gene data show CDR1 as MGHDK and CDR2 as SYGVNS. CDR3 in amino acids: CASKDRLTDTQYF. CDR3 coding DNA: TGTGCCAGCAAAGACAGGCTCACAGATACGCAGTATTTT.